This entry lists 8 T cell receptor beta chains sequenced from one sample in a study of OX40 agonist ivuxolimab in advanced cancers. The assay was immunoSEQ multiplex PCR, and TCRdb's table has in-frame clones only and misses some. Of about 87,000 clones in the sample, roughly 85% are singletons; the top ten hold over 0.7%. This specimen consisted of CD4+ or CD8+ T cells sorted from blood, obtained in a trial of the OX40 agonist ivuxolimab. The receptors come from an adult with an advanced solid tumor such as melanoma, head and neck, liver or kidney cancer.

The V call is TRBV2, the J call TRBJ2-7; D not certain. There are 13 residues in the CDR3. The V end was cut by 2 bases, the J end by 2 bases, with 7 bases between. Germline CDR1 and CDR2: SNHLY and FYNNEI. CDR3 amino acids: CASSEQAAYEQYF. The CDR3 nucleotides read TGTGCCAGCAGTGAACAGGCCGCCTACGAGCAGTACTTC.

The V and J genes are TRBV11-1 and TRBJ2-1; D gene ambiguous. Germline loops: CDR1 SGHAT, CDR2 FQDESV (reference sequence). Trimming took off 1 base at V and 2 bases at J, with 21 bases between the two ends. The CDR3 contains 19 residues. In nucleotides, the CDR3 is TGTGCCAGCAGCTTAGGGGCCTACGGGCGGCGGAATGCCTACAATGAGCAGTTCTTC. It is translated as CASSLGAYGRRNAYNEQFF.

This rearrangement joins TRBV7-2 to TRBJ2-4; perhaps TRBD1 as D (5 bases). The CDR3 extends over 16 amino acids. Germline V gives CDR1 SGHTA, CDR2 FQGNSA. Trimming took off 1 base at V and 0 bases at J, with 10 bases between the two ends. CDR3 in DNA: TGTGCCAGCAGCTTAGAGGCAGGGCTAGCCAAAAACATTCAGTACTTC. As protein: CASSLEAGLAKNIQYF.

V usage is TRBV7-9 and J usage is TRBJ2-5; tentative D call: TRBD2 (6 bases). The germline gives CDR1 SEHNR, CDR2 FQNEAQ (reference sequence). The V end was cut by 6 bases, the J end by 2 bases, with 13 bases between. The CDR3 extends over 14 amino acids. DNA for the CDR3: TGTGCCAGCAGTCCGGGACTCAATCAAGAGACCCAGTACTTC. It codes for CASSPGLNQETQYF.

The count of this clone is one. The chain carries TRBV6-5 and TRBJ2-5, with a possible D match to TRBD2 (6 bases). The germline V and J ends were trimmed by 8 bases and 0 bases, with 10 bases remaining between them. Germline V gives CDR1 MNHEY, CDR2 SVGAGI. The CDR3 length is 13 residues. The CDR3 here is CASFRDYQETQYF. The CDR3 region has the DNA TGTGCCAGCTTCCGGGACTACCAAGAGACCCAGTACTTC.

V gene TRBV4-1 combines with J gene TRBJ1-5; D remains ambiguous. This CDR3 is 15 amino acids long. Trimming took 0 bases from V and 3 from J, leaving 9 bases between them. Germline lookup yields CDR1 MGHRA and CDR2 YSYEKL. The CDR3 region is CASSQDSRNNQPQHF. CDR3 DNA sequence: TGCGCCAGCAGCCAAGACTCCCGGAACAATCAGCCCCAGCATTTT.

The sample holds a few counts of this clone. The chain combines TRBV5-1 with TRBJ2-5; D perhaps matches TRBD1 (5 bases). The CDR3 is made up of 15 amino acids. V was pared by 4 bases and J by 1 base, with 14 bases between. CDR1 SGHRS and CDR2 YFSETQ come from the germline V gene. Here the CDR3 DNA reads TGCGCCAGCAGCCAGTGGGGCGGCGGCCAAGAGACCCAGTACTTC. This codes for CASSQWGGGQETQYF.

The chain joins TRBV30 to TRBJ2-3; no firm D call. Trimming left V 4 bases short and J 5 bases short, with 7 bases between. Germline values: CDR1 GTSNPN, CDR2 SVGIG (reference sequence). This CDR3 spans 11 amino acids. Here the CDR3 reads CAWTHLDTQYF. CDR3 DNA: TGTGCCTGGACTCACCTAGATACGCAGTATTTT.